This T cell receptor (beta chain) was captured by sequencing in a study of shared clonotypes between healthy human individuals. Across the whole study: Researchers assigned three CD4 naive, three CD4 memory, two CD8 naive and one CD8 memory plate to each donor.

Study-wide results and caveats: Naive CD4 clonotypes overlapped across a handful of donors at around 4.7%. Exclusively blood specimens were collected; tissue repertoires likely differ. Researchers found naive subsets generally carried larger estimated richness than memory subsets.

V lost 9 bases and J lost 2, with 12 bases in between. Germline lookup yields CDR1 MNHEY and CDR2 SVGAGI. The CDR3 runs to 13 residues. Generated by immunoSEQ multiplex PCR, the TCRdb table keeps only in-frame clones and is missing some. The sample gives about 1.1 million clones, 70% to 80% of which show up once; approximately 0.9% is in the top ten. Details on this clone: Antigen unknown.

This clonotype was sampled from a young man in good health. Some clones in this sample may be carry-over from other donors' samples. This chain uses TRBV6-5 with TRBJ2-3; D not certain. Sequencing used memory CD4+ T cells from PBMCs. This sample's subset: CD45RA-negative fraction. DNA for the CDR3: TGTGCCAGTAGCCGACGAGACACAGATACGCAGTATTTT. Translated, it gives CASSRRDTDTQYF.